This T cell receptor (beta chain) was captured in a study of T cells in Graves' hyperthyroidism and ophthalmopathy. Researchers took RNA transcripts and amplified the TCR beta CDR3 regions from them. The HTBI primer set drove a first-round RT-PCR of the TCR CDR3. TCRdb reprocessed the multiplex PCR reads with MiXCR, giving one entry per CDR3 protein. The sample lists 600,000 to 650,000 distinct CDR3 sequences; about 16% were seen once. Germline V gene lookup returns CDR1 LGHNA and CDR2 YSLEER. Trimming left V 0 bases short and J 4 bases short, with 10 bases between. CDR3 size: 15 residues. Aged 18 to 65, the patients had hyperthyroidism that was newly diagnosed and had lasted under 2 months. It was 10 ml of fresh peripheral blood that supplied the PBMCs. This clonotype turned up a few times.

This sequence was found in a woman aged 25 to 39 with Graves' hyperthyroidism. Sequencing input: blood. This sequence joins TRBV4-3 and TRBJ2-1, with no clear D. CDR3 residues: CASSQDPNLYNEQFF. The CDR3 DNA is TGCGCCAGCAGCCAAGATCCTAATCTTTACAATGAGCAGTTCTTC.